This T cell receptor beta chain was identified in a study of blood T cells in healthy people across ages (dated by TCRdb to between 2015 and 2017). In terms of the full investigation: In model experiments, template switching captured about one uniquely barcoded TCR beta cDNA molecule for every two T cells. The study measured age-related changes in TCR beta repertoire diversity using deep sequencing normalized with unique cDNA molecular identifiers. Donors were grouped into four age groups: young (average roughly 15 years), middle-aged (over 35), aged (around 56) and long-lived (82). To avoid experimental bias, donors of different ages were spread randomly across the sequencing lanes. Using the same blood draw, the study looked at two additional independent replicas of 1 million unique cDNA reads for two donors, one aged 18 to 30 and the other aged 80 or older.

Ends trimmed: V by 2 bases, J by 5 bases; bases unmatched to a gene: 8. The germline V gene (reference sequence) sets CDR1 to DFQATT and CDR2 to SNEGSKA. Reading from cysteine to phenylalanine, the CDR3 counts 14 amino acids. Kept here is only the CDR3 DNA, which spans 42 bases and is read in frame from base 1. The donors were 40 or so Caucasian individuals from Russia, aged 6 to 90 years, who were systemically healthy. Each donor gave 8 to 10 milliliters of peripheral blood, drawn into EDTA-treated Vacutainer tubes. Ficoll-Paque density-gradient centrifugation was used to isolate PBMCs, with at least 6 million per sample. Trizol reagent was used to extract total RNA from the PBMCs, yielding at least 5 micrograms per sample. For every donor, flow cytometry on a PBMC aliquot measured the percentage of naive CD45RAhigh/CD27high T cells. The library was generated by 5' RACE. TCRdb lists the instrument as Illumina HiSeq 2500. A second PCR of about 6 to 12 cycles was run with a J-beta primer mix and a sample-barcoded 5' primer. Each TCR beta cDNA molecule received a unique molecular identifier from a template-switch 5' adaptor carrying 12 random nucleotides. At least 2.5 million CDR3-containing paired-end reads were obtained from each sample. First-strand cDNA synthesis was performed from all RNA using the Mint cDNA synthesis kit, with priming by a TRBC-specific oligonucleotide. Following uracil-DNA glycosylase treatment, a first 18-cycle PCR with universal primers M1SS and BC2_uni_R was performed on all cDNA. As for the authors' bioinformatics: For normalization, 1 million high-quality reads, each with a distinct molecular identifier, were randomly selected from each sample. Instead of being binned into consensus sequences, reads with shared molecular identifiers were discarded. CDR3 identification, clonotype clustering and error correction used MiTCR with a Q25 quality threshold and the strictest error-elimination algorithm. A nonparametric unseen species model with Euler transformation was used to estimate lower-bound total TCR beta diversity. TCRdb took the public reads, trimmed them with fastp at Q25, ran MiXCR for clone calling and kept in-frame beta chains. For every CDR3 protein sequence, its rows merge into one entry that carries the most common genes and DNA. For this entry, the V and J calls and clone size follow TCRdb and not the study's own pipeline. The sample has some 700,000 distinct CDR3 sequences on record, 22% of them singletons. Of the sample, roughly a fifth is held by the ten largest clones.

Note on this clonotype: Its antigen remains undetermined. Base qualities are missing; no much larger clone stands one base away.

Overall study results and their limits: Compared with the aged group, more naive CD4+ T cells, fewer expanded clones and increased TCR diversity were shown by the long-lived group, suggesting age selection. Because profiling used bulk unsorted PBMCs, naive and antigen-experienced compartments could not be compared conclusively. Observed TCR beta diversity correlated strongly with the percentage of naive T cells measured by flow cytometry. As age increased, observed TCR beta diversity per million T cells dropped in a roughly linear way, and a significant reduction was already evident by age 40. Because the CMV infection status of the donors was unknown, age-related changes in expanded clonotypes may potentially have been confounded. Total diversity estimates from one million sequenced T cells were considered lower bounds and underestimates.

The sequenced sample was blood. The chain is assembled from TRBV20-1 and TRBJ2-5, with 7 middle bases fitting TRBD2. The receptor was isolated from a man aged 65-85 years in good health. The nucleotide sequence reads as follows: TGCAGTGCTAGACTAGCGGCGGTTGGGGAGACCCAGTACTTC. It encodes CSARLAAVGETQYF.